These 6 T cell receptor beta chains were sequenced from one sample in a study of cytomegalovirus exposure and HLA in healthy donors. Primers included in the PCR were 60 Vbeta and 13 Jbeta primers. TCRdb keeps only in-frame clones here, not all; method: immunoSEQ multiplex PCR. The data contain over 120,000 clones, roughly four fifths of them singletons. Sample: PBMCs. The receptors were gathered from a woman between 55 and 75 years old in good health and CMV-seropositive.

J is TRBJ2-5 and V is TRBV5-1; weak D call: TRBD2 (5 bases). The last part of the DNA fits TRBJ2-7 better; the J call may be wrong. Germline lookup yields CDR1 SGHRS and CDR2 YFSETQ. This CDR3 comprises 14 residues. The CDR3 region is CASSLVGSSYEQYF. Written as DNA, the CDR3 is TGCGCCAGCAGCTTGGTTGGGAGCTCCTACGAGCAGTACTTC.

The chain is built from TRBV5-1 and TRBJ1-4; TRBD1 is a possible D gene (6 bases). The CDR3 has 11 residues. The germline CDR1 and CDR2 sequences are SGHRS and YFSETQ. V was shortened by 5 bases and J by 8 bases, with 7 bases between the two germline ends. The CDR3 is CASRDSEKLFF. Written as DNA, the CDR3 is TGCGCCAGCAGGGACAGCGAAAAACTGTTTTTT.

The chain couples TRBV6-5 to TRBJ2-1; TRBD2 might be the D (5 bases). Germline CDR1 reads MNHEY; CDR2 reads SVGAGI. This CDR3 is 15 amino acids long. V was shortened by 4 bases and J by 5 bases, with 15 bases between the two germline ends. The DNA of the CDR3 is TGTGCCAGCAGTTCCTCGGGTTGGCGGGACAATGAGCAGTTCTTC. It specifies CASSSSGWRDNEQFF.

The CDR3 DNA reads TGTGCCAGCAGACTGTCCTATTACAATGAGCAGTTCTTC. It encodes CASRLSYYNEQFF. The chain carries TRBV27 and TRBJ2-1; D uncertain. Deletions cut 6 bases from V and 4 bases from J, with 10 bases between. CDR3 length: 13 amino acids. CDR1 MNHEY and CDR2 SMNVEV come from the germline V gene (reference sequence).

The chain's CDR3 is CATSGTPGGGYTF. The CDR3 coding sequence is TGTGCCACCAGCGGGACCCCAGGGGGAGGCTACACCTTC. The chain combines TRBV15 with TRBJ1-2; TRBD1 agrees at 7 bases. The CDR3 has 13 amino acids. J gave up 8 bases and V 5 bases, and 8 bases lay outside the gene matches. Per germline, CDR1 LNHNV and CDR2 YYDKDF (reference sequence).

This chain links TRBV15 with TRBJ2-7; D may be TRBD2 (6 bases). This CDR3 has 15 amino acids. The germline V and J ends were trimmed by 0 bases and 9 bases, with 18 bases remaining between them. CDR1 LNHNV and CDR2 YYDKDF come from the germline V gene (reference sequence). CDR3 protein: CATSREAPGLGGQYF. The CDR3 region has the DNA TGTGCCACCAGCAGAGAAGCGCCCGGGTTGGGGGGGCAGTACTTC.